Presented here are 22 T cell receptor beta chains from one specimen sequenced in a study of CD8 T cells in Susac syndrome. RNA totalling about 0.45 to 1 ug underwent reverse transcription with random hexamers. TCRdb processed the immunoSEQ multiplex PCR reads anew with MiXCR; each CDR3 protein has one entry. In the table there are 50,000 or so distinct CDR3 sequences, over 85% of which are singletons. Input material: CD8+ T cells from PBMCs. The receptor source for this set is a human donor in good health.

CDR3: CASSQTGTVATDTQYF. The CDR3, as DNA: TGTGCCAGCAGTCAGACCGGGACAGTAGCCACAGATACGCAGTATTTT. The chain has TRBV27 and TRBJ2-3, with 7 bases that match TRBD1. Trimming took 5 bases from V and 2 from J; bases not matched to a gene: 10. This CDR3 is 16 amino acids long. Germline V gene data show CDR1 as MNHEY and CDR2 as SMNVEV (reference sequence).

This clonotype occurred once. The rearrangement links TRBV7-6 to TRBJ2-7; TRBD2 matches 13 bases. Germline V gene data show CDR1 as SGHVS and CDR2 as FNYEAQ. V shed 5 bases and J 5 bases; nucleotides not matched to a gene: 12. CDR3 length equals 17 residues. CDR3 in amino acids: CASSPSLAGGLGDEQYF. The CDR3 DNA sequence: TGTGCCAGCAGCCCCTCACTAGCGGGAGGGCTAGGAGACGAGCAGTACTTC.

CDR3 DNA sequence: TGTGCCTGGGACCCGGGACAGGGGTACAATGAGCAGTTCTTC. This gives the protein CAWDPGQGYNEQFF. The genes are TRBV30 and TRBJ2-1; 10 nucleotides agree with TRBD1. Germline loops: CDR1 GTSNPN, CDR2 SVGIG (reference sequence). J was trimmed by 4 bases and V by 5 bases; bases with no gene match: 5. CDR3 length: 14 amino acids.

The chain uses TRBV2 and TRBJ2-5; no clear D gene. The CDR3 extends over 14 amino acids. The germline V gene has CDR1 SNHLY and CDR2 FYNNEI. V was cut by 4 bases and J by 0 bases, with 9 bases left in between. CDR3 nucleotide sequence: TGTGCCAGCAGTGGTAGGCCTAACCAAGAGACCCAGTACTTC. Amino acids: CASSGRPNQETQYF.

This chain joins TRBV7-9 and TRBJ1-2; 7 bases fit TRBD1. The CDR3 has 15 amino acids. In germline, CDR1 is SEHNR, CDR2 FQNEAQ (reference sequence). After removal of 1 base from V and 1 base from J, the junction contained 3 bases not matched to a gene. CDR3 in DNA: TGTGCCAGCAGCTTAGTGGGACAGAGTAACTATGGCTACACCTTC. Its translation: CASSLVGQSNYGYTF.

The rearrangement joins TRBV12-3 or TRBV12-4 to TRBJ1-1; 8 nucleotides line up with TRBD1. Trimming at V came to 4 bases and at J to 6 bases, leaving 4 bases not matched to a gene. CDR3 size: 13 residues. The CDR3 region has the DNA TGTGCCAGCAGTTCGACAGGGGTAGCTGAAGCTTTCTTT. Its translation: CASSSTGVAEAFF.

V gene TRBV3-1 combines with J gene TRBJ1-6, with TRBD1 identical over 8 bases. V shed 6 bases and J 11 bases; nucleotides not matched to a gene: 6. Germline V gives CDR1 LGHDT, CDR2 YNNKEL (reference sequence). This CDR3 has 13 residues. DNA of the CDR3: TGTGCCAGCAGTCAGACAGGGGTTCCACCCCTCCACTTT. Protein product: CASSQTGVPPLHF.

The chain uses TRBV9 and TRBJ1-4; D uncertain. The ends were cut back, 5 bases at V and 7 bases at J, with 12 bases in the middle. CDR3 length: 13 amino acids. The germline gives CDR1 SGDLS, CDR2 YYNGEE. CDR3 protein: CASSVLEGEKLFF. CDR3 DNA sequence: TGTGCCAGCAGTGTGCTAGAGGGTGAAAAACTGTTTTTT.

This chain uses TRBV28 with TRBJ1-1; weak D call: TRBD1 (5 bases). The germline V and J ends were trimmed by 3 bases and 5 bases, with 13 bases remaining between them. Germline V gene data show CDR1 as MDHEN and CDR2 as SYDVKM. This CDR3 comprises 14 residues. As DNA, the CDR3 is TGTGCCAGCAGTTTCCGGGGGTATGGTACTGAAGCTTTCTTT. Encoded protein: CASSFRGYGTEAFF.

This chain connects TRBV5-6 to TRBJ2-1; TRBD2 matches 9 bases. V lost 2 bases, J lost 4 bases, and 10 bases stayed unmatched. Per the germline V gene, CDR1 is SGHDT and CDR2 is YYEEEE. This CDR3 has 17 amino acids. The CDR3 region is CASSFGSSSGIYNEQFF. CDR3 bases: TGTGCCAGCAGCTTTGGTTCCTCTAGCGGGATTTACAATGAGCAGTTCTTC.

The chain is built from TRBV4-1 and TRBJ2-5; 8 bases agree with TRBD1. Looked up from germline, CDR1 is MGHRA and CDR2 is YSYEKL. This CDR3 is 15 amino acids long. V was pared by 6 bases and J by 4 bases, with 10 bases of the junction left unmatched. The CDR3 sequence is CASSPSYRGTETQYF. DNA of the CDR3: TGCGCCAGCAGTCCAAGCTACAGGGGGACAGAGACCCAGTACTTC.

J is TRBJ2-2 and V is TRBV11-2; 10 positions match TRBD2. This CDR3 has 14 residues. Per germline, CDR1 SGHAT and CDR2 FQNNGV. Trimming removed 3 bases from V and 8 bases from J; junction bases left unmatched: 3. CDR3 sequence reads: CASSFLAGAGELFF. The CDR3 DNA is TGTGCCAGCAGCTTTCTAGCGGGAGCAGGGGAGCTGTTTTTT.

The V gene is TRBV13, the J gene TRBJ2-7, with 8 positions matching TRBD1. Trimming removed 5 bases from V and 4 bases from J; junction bases left unmatched: 16. Germline V gene lookup returns CDR1 PRHDT and CDR2 FYEKMQ (reference sequence). The CDR3 loop spans 17 amino acids. CDR3 DNA sequence: TGTGCCAGCAGCGGCCCTCAGACGGACAGGGAACCATACGAGCAGTACTTC. It translates to CASSGPQTDREPYEQYF. The entire variable domain, with the rest obtained from reference TRBV13 and TRBJ2-7, is as follows: AAGVIQSPRHLIKEKRETATLKCYPIPRHDTVYWYQQGPGQDPQFLISFYEKMQSDKGSIPDRFSAQQFSDYHSELNMSSLELGDSALYFCASSGPQTDREPYEQYFGPGTRLTVT.

The gene calls are TRBV7-9 and TRBJ2-1; D is unresolved. Per germline, CDR1 SEHNR and CDR2 FQNEAQ (reference sequence). The CDR3 is made up of 8 amino acids. The V end lost 2 bases, the J end lost 13 bases, and 0 bases lay between the germline ends. CDR3: CASSLQFF. As DNA, the CDR3 is TGTGCCAGCAGCTTACAGTTCTTC.

CDR3 loop: CASSRTDWNYGYTF. The CDR3 bases are TGCGCCAGCAGTCGCACGGACTGGAACTATGGCTACACCTTC. V is TRBV23-1 and J is TRBJ1-2; the D is unclear. TRBV23-1 is flagged as an ORF with uncertain function. CDR3 length equals 14 residues. V was cut by 4 bases and J by 2 bases, with 11 bases left in between.

The table lists this clonotype with a count of one. The rearrangement uses TRBV7-6 and TRBJ2-5, with D perhaps TRBD2 (6 bases). Between the trimmed V and J ends, which lost 5 bases and 5 bases, there was a span of 15 bases. This CDR3 is built from 14 residues. CDR1 is SGHVS, CDR2 FNYEAQ, per germline. The chain's CDR3 is CASSPAGPGETQYF. CDR3 sequence (DNA): TGTGCCAGCAGCCCCGCGGGGCCGGGGGAGACCCAGTACTTC.

Only a few counts were recorded for this clonotype. This chain uses TRBV6-1 with TRBJ2-6, with D maybe TRBD1 (6 bases). This CDR3 is 16 amino acids long. Trimming removed 4 bases at V and 4 bases at J, with 14 bases between. The germline gives CDR1 MNHNS, CDR2 SASEGT. For the CDR3, the DNA is TGTGCCAGCAGTGCTTCAACAGGGACAGGGGCCAACGTCCTGACTTTC. This translates into CASSASTGTGANVLTF.

The chain employs TRBV12-3 or TRBV12-4 and TRBJ2-2; D is unclear. Trimming shortened V by 5 bases and J by 4 bases, and 5 bases separated the two germline ends. The CDR3 is made up of 12 amino acids. The CDR3 spells CASSPFTGELFF. The CDR3 DNA reads as TGTGCCAGCAGTCCCTTCACCGGGGAGCTGTTTTTT.

V is TRBV7-9 and J is TRBJ2-4; 11 nucleotides agree with TRBD2. The CDR3 covers 18 residues. Germline CDR1 is SEHNR and CDR2 is FQNEAQ (reference sequence). V dropped 5 bases and J dropped 0; count of bases not matched to a gene: 9. CDR3 bases: TGTGCCAGCAGCGCCGGGACTAGCGGAGGACTAGCCAAAAACATTCAGTACTTC. Translating it yields CASSAGTSGGLAKNIQYF.

This rearrangement joins TRBV5-6 to TRBJ2-5, with D possibly being TRBD1 or TRBD2 (6 bases each). The CDR3 extends over 16 amino acids. CDR1 and CDR2 (germline): SGHDT, YYEEEE. Deletions cut 7 bases from V and 3 bases from J, with 22 bases between. CDR3 sequence: CASGSTQGPSEETQYF. In DNA form, the CDR3 reads TGTGCCAGCGGATCTACCCAGGGGCCTAGCGAAGAGACCCAGTACTTC.

J is TRBJ1-1 and V is TRBV20-1; no firm D call. The CDR3 consists of 13 residues. V lost 2 bases, J lost 3 bases, and 10 bases lay in between. Germline CDR1 DFQATT, CDR2 SNEGSKA (reference sequence). CDR3 sequence (DNA): TGCAGTGCTAGACGCAAGACATACACTGAAGCTTTCTTT. Translating it yields CSARRKTYTEAFF.

The gene calls are TRBV6-1 and TRBJ1-4, with D perhaps matching TRBD1 (6 bases). The V and J ends lost 5 bases and 7 bases respectively, with 20 bases between them. This CDR3 has 16 amino acids. Germline V gene data show CDR1 as MNHNS and CDR2 as SASEGT. CDR3 sequence reads: CASSPRGGALSEKLFF. As DNA, the CDR3 is TGTGCCAGCAGTCCCCGGGGGGGGGCCCTTTCTGAAAAACTGTTTTTT.